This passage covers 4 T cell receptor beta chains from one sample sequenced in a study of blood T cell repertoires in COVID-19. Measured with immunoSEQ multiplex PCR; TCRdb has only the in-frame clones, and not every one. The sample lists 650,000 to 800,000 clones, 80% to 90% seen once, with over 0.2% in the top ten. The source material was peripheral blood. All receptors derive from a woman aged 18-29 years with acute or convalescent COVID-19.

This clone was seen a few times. CDR3 bases: TGTGCCACCAGTGATCCCCGGGGGGGGAGCAATGAGCAGTTCTTC. Its translation: CATSDPRGGSNEQFF. The chain joins TRBV24-1 to TRBJ2-1; 8 bases are a match to TRBD2. There are 15 residues in the CDR3. Unmatched junction bases numbered 6, after V lost 3 bases and J lost 6 bases. The germline V gene encodes CDR1 KGHDR and CDR2 SFDVKD.

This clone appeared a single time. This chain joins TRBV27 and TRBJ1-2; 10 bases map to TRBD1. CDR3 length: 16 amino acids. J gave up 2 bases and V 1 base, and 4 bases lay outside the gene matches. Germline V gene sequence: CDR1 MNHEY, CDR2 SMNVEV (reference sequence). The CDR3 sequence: CASSLYGTGENYGYTF. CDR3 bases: TGTGCCAGCAGTTTATATGGGACAGGGGAAAACTATGGCTACACCTTC.

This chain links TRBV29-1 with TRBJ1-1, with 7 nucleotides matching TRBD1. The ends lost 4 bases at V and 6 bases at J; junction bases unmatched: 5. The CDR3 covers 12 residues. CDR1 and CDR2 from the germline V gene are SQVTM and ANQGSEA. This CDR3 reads CSVVEGAAEAFF. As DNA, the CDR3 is TGCAGCGTTGTTGAGGGGGCGGCTGAAGCTTTCTTT. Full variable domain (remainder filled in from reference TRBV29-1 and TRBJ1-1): SAVISQKPSRDICQRGTSLTIQCQVDSQVTMMFWYRQQPGQSLTLIATANQGSEATYESGFVIDKFPISRPNLTFSTLTVSNMSPEDSSIYLCSVVEGAAEAFFGQGTRLTVV.

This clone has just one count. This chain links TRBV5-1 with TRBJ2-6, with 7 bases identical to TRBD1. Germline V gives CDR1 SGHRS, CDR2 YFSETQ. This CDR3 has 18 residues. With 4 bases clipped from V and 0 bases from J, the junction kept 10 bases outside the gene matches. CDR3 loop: CASSPTGTDYSGANVLTF. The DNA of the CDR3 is TGCGCCAGCAGCCCCACCGGGACAGACTACTCTGGGGCCAACGTCCTGACTTTC.